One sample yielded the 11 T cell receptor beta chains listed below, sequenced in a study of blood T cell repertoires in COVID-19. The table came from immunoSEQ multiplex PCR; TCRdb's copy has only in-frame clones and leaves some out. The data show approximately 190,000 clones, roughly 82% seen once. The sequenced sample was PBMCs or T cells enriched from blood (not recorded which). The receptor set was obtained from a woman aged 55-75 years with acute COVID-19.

In DNA, the CDR3 is TGTGCCAGCAGTTTAGGAGGATTTGGACAGCCCCAGCATTTT. The encoded protein is CASSLGGFGQPQHF. J is TRBJ1-5 and V is TRBV6-5; D is undetermined. The V gene lost 4 bases and the J gene lost 7 bases, with 14 bases spanning the gap. Per the germline V gene, CDR1 is MNHEY and CDR2 is SVGAGI. There are 14 residues in the CDR3.

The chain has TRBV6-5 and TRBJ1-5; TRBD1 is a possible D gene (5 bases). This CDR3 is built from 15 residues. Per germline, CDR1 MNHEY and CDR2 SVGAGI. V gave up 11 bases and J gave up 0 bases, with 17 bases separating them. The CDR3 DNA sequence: TGTGCCGGGGGGACGGATGGACTTAGCAATCAGCCCCAGCATTTT. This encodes CAGGTDGLSNQPQHF.

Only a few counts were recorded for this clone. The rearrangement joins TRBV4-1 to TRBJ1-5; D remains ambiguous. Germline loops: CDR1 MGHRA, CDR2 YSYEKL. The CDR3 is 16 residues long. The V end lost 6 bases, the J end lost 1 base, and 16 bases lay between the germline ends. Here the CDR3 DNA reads TGCGCCAGCAGGATGAGACATCTTCAAAGCAATCAGCCCCAGCATTTT. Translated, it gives CASRMRHLQSNQPQHF.

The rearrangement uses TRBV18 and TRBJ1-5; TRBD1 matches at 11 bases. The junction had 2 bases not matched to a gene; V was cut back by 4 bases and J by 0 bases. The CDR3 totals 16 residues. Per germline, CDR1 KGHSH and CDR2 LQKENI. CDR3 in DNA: TGTGCCAGCTCACTTGGACAGGGGGCTAGCAATCAGCCCCAGCATTTT. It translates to CASSLGQGASNQPQHF.

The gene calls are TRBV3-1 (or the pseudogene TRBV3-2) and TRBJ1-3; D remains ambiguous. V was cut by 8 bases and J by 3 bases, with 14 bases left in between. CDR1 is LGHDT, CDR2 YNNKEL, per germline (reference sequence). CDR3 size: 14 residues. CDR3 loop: CASSRGGGGNTIYF. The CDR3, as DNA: TGTGCCAGCTCCCGGGGAGGCGGTGGAAACACCATATATTTT.

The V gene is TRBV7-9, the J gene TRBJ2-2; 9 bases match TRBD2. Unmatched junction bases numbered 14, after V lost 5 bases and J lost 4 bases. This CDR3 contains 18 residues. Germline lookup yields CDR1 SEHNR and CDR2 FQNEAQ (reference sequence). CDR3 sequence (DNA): TGTGCCAGCAGCCCGCGGGGGGGCCGTCTCGTAGGCACCGGGGAGCTGTTTTTT. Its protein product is CASSPRGGRLVGTGELFF.

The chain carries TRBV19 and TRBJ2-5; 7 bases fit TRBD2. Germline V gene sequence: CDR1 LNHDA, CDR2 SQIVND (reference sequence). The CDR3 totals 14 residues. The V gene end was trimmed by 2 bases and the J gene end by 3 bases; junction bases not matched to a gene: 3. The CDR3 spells CASSIPGGKETQYF. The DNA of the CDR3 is TGTGCCAGTAGTATACCGGGGGGAAAAGAGACCCAGTACTTC.

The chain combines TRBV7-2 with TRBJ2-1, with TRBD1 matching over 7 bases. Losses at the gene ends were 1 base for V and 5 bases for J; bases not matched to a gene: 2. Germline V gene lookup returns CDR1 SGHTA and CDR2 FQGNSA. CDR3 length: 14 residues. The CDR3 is CASSLETGNNEQFF. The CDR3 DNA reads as TGTGCCAGCAGCTTAGAGACAGGGAACAATGAGCAGTTCTTC.

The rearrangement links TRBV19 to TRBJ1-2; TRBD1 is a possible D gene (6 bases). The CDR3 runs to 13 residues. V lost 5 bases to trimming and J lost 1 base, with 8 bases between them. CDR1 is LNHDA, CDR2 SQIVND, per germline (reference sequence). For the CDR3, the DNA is TGTGCCAGTAGTTACAGGGATAACTATGGCTACACCTTC. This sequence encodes CASSYRDNYGYTF.

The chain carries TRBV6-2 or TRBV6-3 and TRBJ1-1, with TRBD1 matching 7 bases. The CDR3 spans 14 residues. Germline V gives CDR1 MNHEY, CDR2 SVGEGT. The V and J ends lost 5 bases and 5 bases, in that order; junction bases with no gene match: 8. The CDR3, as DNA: TGTGCCAGCAGTCTCGCAGGGGGTAGGACTGAAGCTTTCTTT. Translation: CASSLAGGRTEAFF.

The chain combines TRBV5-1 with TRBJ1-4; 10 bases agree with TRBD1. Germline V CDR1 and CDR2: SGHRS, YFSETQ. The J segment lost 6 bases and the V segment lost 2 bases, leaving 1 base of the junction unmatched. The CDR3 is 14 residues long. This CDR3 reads CASSFGTGDEKLFF. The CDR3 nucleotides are TGCGCCAGCAGCTTCGGGACAGGGGATGAAAAACTGTTTTTT.